This is a list of T cell receptor beta chains from one sample in a study of T cell responses to AZD1222 COVID-19 vaccine. Measured with immunoSEQ multiplex PCR; TCRdb has only the in-frame clones, and not every one. The sample has around 120,000 clones; 70% to 90% are singletons. This sample comprised peripheral blood, obtained on day 0 of AZD1222 vaccination. These receptors were taken from an adult in good health. CDR3s include the opening cysteine and the closing phenylalanine or tryptophan. The order of the fields is D gene, V gene, clone size, J gene, CDR3 DNA, CDR3 protein. A D gene is named only where the DNA matches it firmly. A clone size is listed for some rows: how often the clone was seen (once, few, many), or a class if it is expanded.

d_call: -; v_call: TRBV19; clone_size: -; j_call: TRBJ1-1; cdr3_nt: TGTGCCAGTAGTACGCTCACCTCGGGAAACACTGAAGCTTTCTTT; cdr3_aa: CASSTLTSGNTEAFF
d_call: -; v_call: TRBV6-1; clone_size: -; j_call: TRBJ2-7; cdr3_nt: TGTGCCAGCAGTGAAGCCGTCAGGAGCTACGAGCAGTACTTC; cdr3_aa: CASSEAVRSYEQYF
d_call: -; v_call: TRBV3-1/TRBV3-2; clone_size: -; j_call: TRBJ1-4; cdr3_nt: TGTGCCAGCAGCGTAATAGCTAATGAAAAACTGTTTTTT; cdr3_aa: CASSVIANEKLFF
d_call: -; v_call: TRBV6-2/TRBV6-3; clone_size: -; j_call: TRBJ1-5; cdr3_nt: TGTGCCAGCAGTTACCGGCAGGGGAGCAATCAGCCCCAGCATTTT; cdr3_aa: CASSYRQGSNQPQHF
d_call: -; v_call: TRBV5-1; clone_size: few; j_call: TRBJ1-3; cdr3_nt: TGCGCCAGCAGCGTGGACGGAAACACCATATATTTT; cdr3_aa: CASSVDGNTIYF
d_call: TRBD1; v_call: TRBV2; clone_size: -; j_call: TRBJ2-3; cdr3_nt: TGTGCCAGCAGTGAGGACAGGTCCACAGATACGCAGTATTTT; cdr3_aa: CASSEDRSTDTQYF
d_call: TRBD1; v_call: TRBV27; clone_size: -; j_call: TRBJ1-2; cdr3_nt: TGTGCCAGCAGTTTATCCGGGACAGGGTATGGCTACACCTTC; cdr3_aa: CASSLSGTGYGYTF
d_call: -; v_call: TRBV19; clone_size: -; j_call: TRBJ2-7; cdr3_nt: TGTGCCACCAGGGGACCAGCAAGCTACGAGCAGTACTTC; cdr3_aa: CATRGPASYEQYF
d_call: -; v_call: TRBV15; clone_size: -; j_call: TRBJ2-1; cdr3_nt: TGTGCCACCAGCACAACGTCACCGGGCCCTAGCAATGAGCAGTTCTTC; cdr3_aa: CATSTTSPGPSNEQFF
d_call: TRBD2; v_call: TRBV6-1; clone_size: once; j_call: TRBJ2-5; cdr3_nt: TGTGCCAGCAGTGAATCGACTAGCGGGCAAGAGACCCAGTACTTC; cdr3_aa: CASSESTSGQETQYF
d_call: TRBD1; v_call: TRBV19; clone_size: -; j_call: TRBJ1-4; cdr3_nt: TGTGCCAGTATGTCTAGGACAGGGAGAGAAAAACTGTTTTTT; cdr3_aa: CASMSRTGREKLFF
d_call: TRBD1; v_call: TRBV5-6; clone_size: -; j_call: TRBJ2-5; cdr3_nt: TGTGCCAGCAGCTCACCTGACAGGGCCGAGGGGACCCAGTACTTC; cdr3_aa: CASSSPDRAEGTQYF
d_call: TRBD1; v_call: TRBV7-2; clone_size: -; j_call: TRBJ1-2; cdr3_nt: TGTGCCAGCAGCTCCCAGGACAGGGGTAACTATGGCTACACCTTC; cdr3_aa: CASSSQDRGNYGYTF
d_call: TRBD1; v_call: TRBV28; clone_size: -; j_call: TRBJ2-7; cdr3_nt: TGTGCCAGCCGCCGGGACAGGGTTCGAGAGCAGTACTTC; cdr3_aa: CASRRDRVREQYF
d_call: -; v_call: TRBV13; clone_size: few; j_call: TRBJ1-2; cdr3_nt: TGTGCCAGCAGCTTAGGTGGGGTCCGAGGCTACACCTTC; cdr3_aa: CASSLGGVRGYTF
d_call: -; v_call: TRBV27; clone_size: -; j_call: TRBJ1-2; cdr3_nt: TGTGCCAGCAGTTTAAAGGGTAGGGCAGGACCTAACTATGGCTACACCTTC; cdr3_aa: CASSLKGRAGPNYGYTF
d_call: TRBD1; v_call: TRBV7-6; clone_size: -; j_call: TRBJ1-3; cdr3_nt: TGTGCCAGCAGCCTAACGGGACAGGGAGGGTTGACTGGAAACACCATATATTTT; cdr3_aa: CASSLTGQGGLTGNTIYF
d_call: -; v_call: TRBV7-2; clone_size: -; j_call: TRBJ2-7; cdr3_nt: TGTGCCAGCAGCTCGGGGACAAAATACGAGCAGTACTTC; cdr3_aa: CASSSGTKYEQYF
d_call: -; v_call: TRBV4-3; clone_size: -; j_call: TRBJ2-5; cdr3_nt: TGCGCCAGCAGCCAAGACAGAAAAGAGACCCAGTACTTC; cdr3_aa: CASSQDRKETQYF
d_call: -; v_call: TRBV15; clone_size: few; j_call: TRBJ1-3; cdr3_nt: TGTGCCACCAGCAGAGCGACAGTCTCTGGAAACACCATATATTTT; cdr3_aa: CATSRATVSGNTIYF
d_call: TRBD1; v_call: TRBV5-6; clone_size: -; j_call: TRBJ1-2; cdr3_nt: TGTGCCAGCAGCAACGTGGACAGGAGGACTAACTATGGCTACACCTTC; cdr3_aa: CASSNVDRRTNYGYTF
d_call: -; v_call: TRBV9; clone_size: -; j_call: TRBJ2-1; cdr3_nt: TGTGCCAGCAGCGCCGGAAACAGGGGGGAGGGTGAGCAGTTCTTC; cdr3_aa: CASSAGNRGEGEQFF
d_call: -; v_call: TRBV11-2; clone_size: -; j_call: TRBJ2-3; cdr3_nt: TGTGCCAGCAGCCCGACAGATACGCAGTATTTT; cdr3_aa: CASSPTDTQYF
d_call: -; v_call: TRBV5-6; clone_size: -; j_call: TRBJ1-4; cdr3_nt: TGTGCCAGCAGCTTGAGGGCCGGGACAAGGAATGAAAAACTGTTTTTT; cdr3_aa: CASSLRAGTRNEKLFF
d_call: TRBD1; v_call: TRBV4-3; clone_size: -; j_call: TRBJ1-1; cdr3_nt: TGCGCCAGCAGCCATGACAGGGGAGACACTGAAGCTTTCTTT; cdr3_aa: CASSHDRGDTEAFF
d_call: TRBD2; v_call: TRBV3-1/TRBV3-2; clone_size: -; j_call: TRBJ2-7; cdr3_nt: TGTGCCAGCAGCCAACCGGGGGGGCGGTCCTACGAGCAGTACTTC; cdr3_aa: CASSQPGGRSYEQYF
d_call: -; v_call: TRBV5-1; clone_size: -; j_call: TRBJ1-2; cdr3_nt: TGCGCCAGCAGTTCCGGCGGGACACCACCAACCTTC; cdr3_aa: CASSSGGTPPTF
d_call: TRBD1; v_call: TRBV6-4; clone_size: -; j_call: TRBJ1-2; cdr3_nt: TGTGCCAGCAGTGCGGAGGCAGGGGGTGGCTATGGCTACACCTTC; cdr3_aa: CASSAEAGGGYGYTF
d_call: TRBD1; v_call: TRBV28; clone_size: -; j_call: TRBJ1-2; cdr3_nt: TGTGCCAGCATCCGCATCGACAGGGGCTATGGCTACACCTTC; cdr3_aa: CASIRIDRGYGYTF